This T cell receptor (beta chain) appears in the sequencing data of a study of beta chain features in type 1 diabetes. Expressed TCRB transcripts were sequenced, since all the RNA that had been isolated was reverse transcribed. Measured with immunoSEQ multiplex PCR; TCRdb has only the in-frame clones, and not every one. Of 330,000 or so clones in the sample, around 15% were seen once. The sequenced material came from central memory CD4+ T cells from blood. This TCR was recovered from a man aged 30-40 years in good health.

In DNA, the CDR3 is TGTGCCAGCAGTGATCATGGGTTGACTAATGAAAAACTGTTTTTT. Translated, it gives CASSDHGLTNEKLFF. This chain joins TRBV25-1 and TRBJ1-4, with D hard to call. The germline CDR1 and CDR2 sequences are MGHDK and SYGVNS. Trimming cost V 3 bases and J 2 bases, with 10 bases left between them. The CDR3 sequence is 15 residues long.